The next 27 T cell receptor beta chains were all read from a single sample in a study of early T cells in non-severe SARS-CoV-2 infection. Using its own MiXCR run on the 5' RACE reads, TCRdb lists one record per CDR3 protein. Altogether tens of thousands of distinct CDR3 sequences are present, 9.5% to 15% being singletons, with the ten largest covering 0.95% to 1.3%. The sample taken for sequencing was whole blood. These receptors were taken from an adult who was a healthcare worker with PCR-confirmed SARS-CoV-2 infection or an uninfected control (not recorded which).

V and J are TRBV5-1 and TRBJ1-1; 8 bases are a match to TRBD1. With 0 bases clipped from V and 11 bases from J, the junction kept 12 bases outside the gene matches. CDR3 length: 15 amino acids. Per germline, CDR1 SGHRS and CDR2 YFSETQ. The CDR3 DNA reads as TGCGCCAGCAGCTTGGATCCCCCCGGGACAGGTTTCGCTTTCTTT. As protein: CASSLDPPGTGFAFF.

This chain links TRBV29-1 with TRBJ1-1; D is unresolved. There are 11 residues in the CDR3. V lost 6 bases to trimming and J lost 3 bases, with 8 bases between them. CDR1 and CDR2 (germline): SQVTM, ANQGSEA. CDR3 in amino acids: CSVRLDTEAFF. The CDR3 DNA is TGCAGCGTCCGGCTGGACACTGAAGCTTTCTTT.

Many counts were recorded for this clonotype. This chain links TRBV13 with TRBJ1-1; D call uncertain. CDR1 is PRHDT, CDR2 FYEKMQ, per germline (reference sequence). Trimming pared 4 bases from V and 1 base from J, leaving 10 bases between. This CDR3 contains 14 residues. CDR3 in DNA: TGTGCCAGCAGCTCAACCTGGACGAACACTGAAGCTTTCTTT. This codes for CASSSTWTNTEAFF.

This clonotype showed up just a few times. V gene TRBV29-1 combines with J gene TRBJ1-1; possible D gene TRBD1, 5 bases. The CDR3 totals 12 residues. V was shortened by 8 bases and J by 6 bases, with 16 bases between the two germline ends. Germline V CDR1 and CDR2: SQVTM, ANQGSEA. The CDR3 loop is CSSLRGTAEAFF. The CDR3 region has the DNA TGCAGCAGTTTAAGGGGTACCGCTGAAGCTTTCTTT.

The V gene is TRBV29-1, the J gene TRBJ1-1, with D possibly being TRBD1 (5 bases). With 6 bases removed from V and 0 bases from J, the gap between germline ends came to 11 bases. The CDR3 length is 13 residues. Germline V lookup: CDR1 SQVTM, CDR2 ANQGSEA. The DNA for the CDR3 is TGCAGCGTGCAGGGACTCGTGAACACTGAAGCTTTCTTT. Residues: CSVQGLVNTEAFF.

This clonotype was seen repeatedly, ten times or more. The chain joins TRBV11-2 to TRBJ2-1, with 7 nucleotides matching TRBD1. CDR1 is SGHAT and CDR2 is FQNNGV in the germline V gene. V shed 5 bases and J 5 bases; nucleotides not matched to a gene: 3. This CDR3 contains 13 residues. The CDR3 region has the DNA TGTGCCAGCAGCCCCGGGACAGACAATGAGCAGTTCTTC. As protein: CASSPGTDNEQFF.

DNA for the CDR3: TGTGCCAGCAGTTACGGGGACCCGGCCACCTCCTACGAGCAGTACTTC. Its translation: CASSYGDPATSYEQYF. This sequence joins TRBV28 and TRBJ2-7; tentatively, D is TRBD1 or TRBD2 (5 bases each). The CDR3 contains 16 residues. Trimming removed 4 bases from V and 0 bases from J, with 16 bases in between. CDR1 MDHEN and CDR2 SYDVKM come from the germline V gene.

The V gene is TRBV5-5, the J gene TRBJ1-4; D ambiguous. Germline CDR1 reads SGHKS; CDR2 reads YYEKEE (reference sequence). The CDR3 covers 15 residues. Deletions cut 0 bases from V and 4 bases from J, with 10 bases between. CDR3 nucleotides: TGTGCCAGCAGCTTGGACCGCTACCTTAATGAAAAACTGTTTTTT. This translates into CASSLDRYLNEKLFF.

The chain uses TRBV18 and TRBJ2-7; either TRBD1 or TRBD2 may supply D (5 bases each). Trimming removed 8 bases from V and 7 bases from J, with 18 bases in between. The CDR3 loop spans 13 amino acids. Germline CDR1 and CDR2: KGHSH and LQKENI. The CDR3 DNA is TGTGCCAGCGCTATCGGCGGCGAGGGGGAGCAGTACTTC. Amino acid sequence: CASAIGGEGEQYF.

This clonotype has only a few counts. The chain is built from TRBV25-1 and TRBJ2-1; 9 bases line up with TRBD1. This CDR3 has 12 residues. CDR1 is MGHDK and CDR2 is SYGVNS in the germline V gene. The V gene end was trimmed by 3 bases and the J gene end by 11 bases; junction bases not matched to a gene: 2. In DNA form, the CDR3 reads TGTGCCAGCAGTGATTACAGGGGGCAGCAGTTCTTC. It is translated as CASSDYRGQQFF.

Concerning this clonotype itself: A much larger clone lies a single base off, so this may be a read error. V and J are TRBV6-4 and TRBJ2-1; D unresolved. Looked up from germline, CDR1 is MRHNA and CDR2 is SNTAGT. This CDR3 contains 13 residues. CDR3 sequence reads: CARSDRDTNEQFF. For the CDR3, the DNA is TGTGCCAGAAGTGATCGAGATACCAATGAGCAGTTCTTC.

This clonotype was recorded at least ten times. This chain joins TRBV6-2 or TRBV6-3 and TRBJ2-7; TRBD1 aligns across 7 bases. V gave up 2 bases and J gave up 0 bases; unmatched junction bases: 7. This CDR3 region has 16 residues. Germline CDR1 reads MNHEY; CDR2 reads SVGEGT. Here the CDR3 reads CASSYHGTVRSYEQYF. CDR3 in DNA: TGTGCCAGCAGTTACCACGGGACAGTTCGCTCCTACGAGCAGTACTTC.

This clonotype showed up many times. V gene TRBV7-8 combines with J gene TRBJ1-1, with TRBD1 as a possible D gene (6 bases). CDR1 and CDR2 from the germline V gene are SGHVS and FQNEAQ. CDR3 length: 13 amino acids. Deletions cut 5 bases from V and 2 bases from J, with 9 bases between. CDR3 region: CASSPDSNTEAFF. CDR3 sequence (DNA): TGTGCCAGCAGCCCGGACAGTAACACTGAAGCTTTCTTT.

This clonotype was picked up many times. V gene TRBV28 combines with J gene TRBJ1-5; D not certain. This CDR3 is 12 amino acids long. Trimming took off 2 bases at V and 7 bases at J, with 6 bases between the two ends. Germline V lookup: CDR1 MDHEN, CDR2 SYDVKM. CDR3 sequence: CASSLGSQPQHF. The CDR3, as DNA: TGTGCCAGCAGTTTAGGATCCCAGCCCCAGCATTTT.

Ten or more counts support this clonotype. V gene TRBV19 combines with J gene TRBJ2-2; D possibly corresponds to TRBD2 (7 bases). Germline lookup yields CDR1 LNHDA and CDR2 SQIVND (reference sequence). The germline V and J ends were trimmed by 3 bases and 4 bases, with 15 bases remaining between them. The CDR3 has 16 residues. The CDR3 nucleotides read TGTGCCAGTAGTATTCAGGCGGGGGCGAGCACCGGGGAGCTGTTTTTT. It translates to CASSIQAGASTGELFF.

This clonotype was observed a few times. The chain employs TRBV7-2 and TRBJ1-5; unclear D gene. The V and J ends lost 0 bases and 5 bases respectively, with 14 bases between them. Germline CDR1 reads SGHTA; CDR2 reads FQGNSA. The CDR3 totals 16 residues. Here the CDR3 reads CASSLADPGRHQPQHF. The CDR3 nucleotides read TGTGCCAGCAGCTTAGCGGACCCCGGTAGGCATCAGCCCCAGCATTTT.

This clonotype was recorded a few times. V and J are TRBV11-3 and TRBJ2-7, with D possibly matching TRBD1 (6 bases). The V gene lost 2 bases and the J gene lost 0 bases, with 17 bases spanning the gap. Germline V gene data show CDR1 as SGHNT and CDR2 as YENEEA. The CDR3 has 17 amino acids. The CDR3 nucleotides read TGTGCCAGCAGCTTAAATCGGCAGGACAGTTTCTCCTACGAGCAGTACTTC. Protein sequence: CASSLNRQDSFSYEQYF.

This clonotype showed up many times. V and J are TRBV4-2 and TRBJ2-3; no reliable D call. In germline, CDR1 is LGHNA, CDR2 YNFKEQ. Trimming shortened V by 1 base and J by 4 bases, and 0 bases separated the two germline ends. The CDR3 is made up of 11 amino acids. Here the CDR3 DNA reads TGTGCCAGCAGCCAAGCAGATACGCAGTATTTT. Protein: CASSQADTQYF.

This clonotype was seen a few times. V usage is TRBV4-1 and J usage is TRBJ1-5; weak D call: TRBD1 (5 bases). Trimming stripped 7 bases from V and 4 bases from J, with 11 bases between. The germline CDR1 and CDR2 sequences are MGHRA and YSYEKL. The CDR3 consists of 13 residues. Here the CDR3 reads CASTQGENQPQHF. The CDR3 DNA reads as TGCGCCAGCACCCAGGGCGAGAATCAGCCCCAGCATTTT.

This clonotype was counted ten times or more. One end of the junction varies from germline; a read error may be responsible. V and J are TRBV7-9 and TRBJ2-7, with 7 bases matching TRBD1. This CDR3 comprises 12 residues. The germline V gene encodes CDR1 SEHNR and CDR2 FQNEAQ (reference sequence). This CDR3 is CASSLGTAKGWF. As DNA, the CDR3 is TGTGCCAGCAGCTTGGGGACAGCGAAGGGCTGGTTC.

This clonotype was recorded at least ten times. The J gene is TRBJ1-2, the V gene TRBV10-3; a weak D match, TRBD1 (6 bases). The CDR3 runs 15 residues. The germline V gene has CDR1 ENHRY and CDR2 SYGVKD. Trimming pared 4 bases from V and 2 bases from J, leaving 14 bases between. Here the CDR3 reads CAISALGARNYGYTF. DNA for the CDR3: TGTGCCATCAGTGCGTTGGGGGCCCGAAACTATGGCTACACCTTC.

This clonotype occurred many times. V and J are TRBV7-9 and TRBJ1-2; D not resolved. The length of the CDR3 is 13 residues. The V end was cut by 4 bases, the J end by 4 bases, with 10 bases between. Germline-derived CDR1 and CDR2 are SEHNR and FQNEAQ (reference sequence). The CDR3 spells CASSSRIGYGYTF. The CDR3 coding sequence is TGTGCCAGCAGCTCCCGAATCGGCTATGGCTACACCTTC.

This clonotype was detected ten times or more. The chain uses TRBV2 and TRBJ1-2; 9 bases align to TRBD1. Germline CDR1 SNHLY, CDR2 FYNNEI. The CDR3 consists of 17 residues. V shed 7 bases, J shed 3 bases, and the junction held 15 bases outside the gene matches. CDR3 bases: TGTGCCAGCAATCCTATTGATGGGGACAGGGTCCACTATGGCTACACCTTC. Translated, it gives CASNPIDGDRVHYGYTF.

In its sample, this clonotype was seen many times. V and J are TRBV12-3 or TRBV12-4 and TRBJ2-1, with TRBD2 as a possible D gene (5 bases). Trimming shortened V by 1 base and J by 7 bases, and 20 bases separated the two germline ends. The CDR3 is 17 residues long. CDR3 in amino acids: CASSLVFDYFLPNEQFF. In DNA form, the CDR3 reads TGTGCCAGCAGTTTAGTGTTTGACTACTTTTTACCGAATGAGCAGTTCTTC.

The chain is built from TRBV29-1 and TRBJ1-1; D not resolved. The ends were cut back, 4 bases at V and 0 bases at J, with 9 bases in the middle. CDR3 length: 13 amino acids. Germline V lookup: CDR1 SQVTM, CDR2 ANQGSEA. This chain's CDR3 is CSVARRLNTEAFF. CDR3 nucleotide sequence: TGCAGCGTTGCCAGGCGGCTGAACACTGAAGCTTTCTTT.

In its sample, this clonotype was seen a few times. This chain links TRBV4-1 with TRBJ2-7; D ambiguous. Germline V gives CDR1 MGHRA, CDR2 YSYEKL. The CDR3 is 15 amino acids. Trimming pared 1 base from V and 4 bases from J, leaving 14 bases between. This chain's CDR3 is CASSQAFGNLYEQYF. CDR3 DNA sequence: TGCGCCAGCAGCCAAGCGTTCGGCAATTTATACGAGCAGTACTTC.

The chain couples TRBV12-3 or TRBV12-4 to TRBJ2-3; 7 bases are shared with TRBD2. The trim removed 8 bases at V and 0 bases at J, leaving 5 bases unmatched. The CDR3 has 14 amino acids. CDR3 sequence: CASGTGLSTDTQYF. The CDR3 region has the DNA TGTGCCAGCGGTACGGGACTAAGCACAGATACGCAGTATTTT.